A single sample is the source of the 19 T cell receptor beta chains below, sequenced in a study of blood T cell repertoires in COVID-19. The protocol was immunoSEQ multiplex PCR, while the TCRdb copy is restricted to in-frame clones and leaves out a portion. The table lists 110,000 or so clones, around 79% of them singletons, with 2% to 3% in the top ten. The specimen sequenced was peripheral blood. Receptors were obtained from a man aged 45 to 65 with acute or convalescent COVID-19.

The chain uses TRBV19 and TRBJ1-2; D not certain. The CDR3 totals 16 residues. Trimming pared 5 bases from V and 1 base from J, leaving 17 bases between. In germline, CDR1 is LNHDA, CDR2 SQIVND (reference sequence). CDR3 in amino acids: CASSPYSTTGNYGYTF. In DNA form, the CDR3 reads TGTGCCAGTAGTCCTTATTCGACGACGGGTAACTATGGCTACACCTTC.

The V call is TRBV18, the J call TRBJ2-1; TRBD2 matches 8 bases. V lost 2 bases and J lost 3; bases outside the gene matches: 3. The CDR3 consists of 15 residues. The V gene's germline CDR1 is KGHSH and CDR2 LQKENI. The CDR3 is CASSPTGGVYNEQFF. Here the CDR3 DNA reads TGTGCCAGCTCACCAACGGGGGGGGTCTACAATGAGCAGTTCTTC.

The J gene is TRBJ2-7, the V gene TRBV11-2, with 12 positions matching TRBD1. The V and J ends lost 10 bases and 6 bases, in that order; junction bases with no gene match: 13. From germline, CDR1 is SGHAT and CDR2 FQNNGV. CDR3 length equals 15 residues. CDR3 in DNA: TGTGCCACCGAACGGGGGGGACAGGGGGCGACCGAGCAGTACTTC. Its protein product is CATERGGQGATEQYF. The full variable domain, its missing parts supplied by reference TRBV11-2 and TRBJ2-7, is EAGVAQSPRYKIIEKRQSVAFWCNPISGHATLYWYQQILGQGPKLLIQFQNNGVVDDSQLPKDRFSAERLKGVDSTLKIQPAKLEDSAVYLCATERGGQGATEQYFGPGTRLTVT.

This clone showed up just once. The rearrangement joins TRBV5-6 to TRBJ2-2; possible D gene TRBD2, 5 bases. Germline CDR1 SGHDT, CDR2 YYEEEE. V gave up 4 bases and J gave up 5 bases, with 6 bases separating them. CDR3 length: 12 amino acids. CDR3 bases: TGTGCCAGCAGCCGCGGGACCGGGGAGCTGTTTTTT. Translating gives CASSRGTGELFF.

J is TRBJ2-5 and V is TRBV2; TRBD2 matches at 7 bases. From germline, CDR1 is SNHLY and CDR2 FYNNEI. V shed 5 bases, J shed 3 bases, and the junction held 6 bases outside the gene matches. This CDR3 contains 14 residues. CDR3 sequence (DNA): TGTGCCAGCAGTCTCCTAACTAGCGAAGAGACCCAGTACTTC. It codes for CASSLLTSEETQYF. The complete variable domain, with remaining parts taken from reference TRBV2 and TRBJ2-5, reads EPEVTQTPSHQVTQMGQEVILRCVPISNHLYFYWYRQILGQKVEFLVSFYNNEISEKSEIFDDQFSVERPDGSNFTLKIRSTKLEDSAMYFCASSLLTSEETQYFGPGTRLLVL.

The chain couples TRBV28 to TRBJ1-1; D might be TRBD1 (6 bases). From germline, CDR1 is MDHEN and CDR2 SYDVKM. The length of the CDR3 is 14 residues. The V end lost 5 bases, the J end lost 3 bases, and 13 bases lay between the germline ends. This CDR3 reads CASSKPEGDTEAFF. In DNA, the CDR3 is TGTGCCAGCAGTAAACCAGAGGGGGACACTGAAGCTTTCTTT. Variable domain in full (rest from reference TRBV28 and TRBJ1-1): DVKVTQSSRYLVKRTGEKVFLECVQDMDHENMFWYRQDPGLGLRLIYFSYDVKMKEKGDIPEGYSVSREKKERFSLILESASTNQTSMYLCASSKPEGDTEAFFGQGTRLTVV.

The gene calls are TRBV27 and TRBJ2-5; 15 positions agree with TRBD2. Germline V gene sequence: CDR1 MNHEY, CDR2 SMNVEV (reference sequence). The CDR3 runs to 17 residues. V gave up 4 bases and J gave up 4 bases; unmatched junction bases: 7. The CDR3 protein is CASSSPGLAGGRETQYF. The CDR3 DNA is TGTGCCAGCAGTTCTCCGGGACTAGCGGGGGGCAGAGAGACCCAGTACTTC.

The rearrangement links TRBV10-3 to TRBJ2-1; 10 nucleotides line up with TRBD2. Trimming took 4 bases from V and 5 from J; bases not matched to a gene: 8. The length of the CDR3 is 16 residues. Germline lookup yields CDR1 ENHRY and CDR2 SYGVKD. The CDR3 nucleotides are TGTGCCATCAGTGGGAGGGGTAGCGGGGGGAACAATGAGCAGTTCTTC. It codes for CAISGRGSGGNNEQFF.

This clone has ten or more counts. This chain joins TRBV10-3 and TRBJ2-4; D is perhaps TRBD1 (6 bases). CDR3 length equals 19 residues. Between the trimmed V and J ends, which lost 0 bases and 0 bases, there was a span of 18 bases. The germline V gene encodes CDR1 ENHRY and CDR2 SYGVKD. The CDR3: CAISESFPTGRLAKNIQYF. As DNA, the CDR3 is TGTGCCATCAGTGAGTCCTTCCCGACAGGACGATTAGCCAAAAACATTCAGTACTTC.

The chain is built from TRBV3-1 (or the pseudogene TRBV3-2) and TRBJ2-1; 8 nucleotides agree with TRBD2. Trimming removed 1 base from V and 2 bases from J; junction bases left unmatched: 4. CDR3 length: 16 amino acids. CDR1 LGHDT and CDR2 YNNKEL come from the germline V gene (reference sequence). CDR3 sequence reads: CASSQVSGGAYNEQFF. The CDR3 coding sequence is TGTGCCAGCAGCCAAGTAAGCGGGGGAGCCTACAATGAGCAGTTCTTC.

The genes are TRBV28 and TRBJ1-4; 7 bases fit TRBD1. Germline CDR1 is MDHEN and CDR2 is SYDVKM. The CDR3 extends over 14 amino acids. With 2 bases clipped from V and 8 bases from J, the junction kept 5 bases outside the gene matches. CDR3 region: CASSLPDRDEKLFF. CDR3 sequence (DNA): TGTGCCAGCAGTTTACCAGACAGGGACGAAAAACTGTTTTTT.

The chain recombines TRBV6-4 with TRBJ2-3; TRBD2 matches 14 bases. The V gene end was trimmed by 0 bases and the J gene end by 6 bases; junction bases not matched to a gene: 2. This CDR3 spans 16 amino acids. Germline V gene sequence: CDR1 MRHNA, CDR2 SNTAGT. In DNA, the CDR3 is TGTGCCAGCAGTGACTCGACTAGCGGGGGGGCGGATACGCAGTATTTT. It yields the protein CASSDSTSGGADTQYF.

The V and J genes are TRBV5-1 and TRBJ2-7, with D hard to call. The CDR3 extends over 12 amino acids. Trimming removed 3 bases from V and 5 bases from J, with 9 bases in between. CDR1 is SGHRS, CDR2 YFSETQ, per germline. DNA for the CDR3: TGCGCCAGCAGCTCTTCTTTTGACGAGCAGTACTTC. This sequence encodes CASSSSFDEQYF.

The chain recombines TRBV5-1 with TRBJ2-6; 7 bases are shared with TRBD2. Germline V gene lookup returns CDR1 SGHRS and CDR2 YFSETQ. The CDR3 length is 17 residues. The V gene end was trimmed by 0 bases and the J gene end by 2 bases; junction bases not matched to a gene: 5. Written as DNA, the CDR3 is TGCGCCAGCAGCTTGGTTCAGGGAGGGGCTGGGGCCAACGTCCTGACTTTC. Translating gives CASSLVQGGAGANVLTF.

The J gene is TRBJ2-2, the V gene TRBV10-3, with D hard to call. V was pared by 2 bases and J by 3 bases, with 10 bases between. The V gene's germline CDR1 is ENHRY and CDR2 SYGVKD. The CDR3 contains 15 residues. The CDR3 loop is CAISEGRPDTGELFF. As DNA, the CDR3 is TGTGCCATCAGTGAGGGCAGGCCCGACACCGGGGAGCTGTTTTTT.

The CDR3 region has the DNA TGTGCCAGCAGTTACGGACAGTACAATCAGCCCCAGCATTTT. This translates into CASSYGQYNQPQHF. This chain joins TRBV6-2 or TRBV6-3 and TRBJ1-5, with D perhaps TRBD1 (6 bases). This CDR3 spans 14 amino acids. Germline loops: CDR1 MNHEY, CDR2 SVGEGT. The V and J ends lost 2 bases and 3 bases respectively, with 8 bases between them.

J is TRBJ1-4 and V is TRBV5-4, with D unclear. This CDR3 has 14 amino acids. Trimming pared 0 bases from V and 6 bases from J, leaving 9 bases between. From germline, CDR1 is SGHNT and CDR2 YYREEE (reference sequence). The CDR3 is CASSLESEHEKLFF. CDR3 DNA: TGTGCCAGCAGCTTGGAGTCAGAACATGAAAAACTGTTTTTT.

The V gene is TRBV6-5, the J gene TRBJ1-1, with 9 bases aligning to TRBD1. The CDR3 contains 15 residues. V shed 0 bases and J 4 bases; nucleotides not matched to a gene: 3. Germline CDR1 is MNHEY and CDR2 is SVGAGI. The CDR3 sequence: CASSYSKGQGTEAFF. CDR3 coding DNA: TGTGCCAGCAGTTACTCGAAGGGACAGGGCACTGAAGCTTTCTTT.

The chain recombines TRBV9 with TRBJ2-7, with D tentatively TRBD2 (5 bases). Trimming cost V 0 bases and J 6 bases, with 16 bases left between them. The germline gives CDR1 SGDLS, CDR2 YYNGEE. The CDR3 is 15 residues long. The CDR3 DNA is TGTGCCAGCAGCGTAGGGGTTGGAGGATCATCCGAGCAGTACTTC. This translates into CASSVGVGGSSEQYF.